Listed below are T cell receptor beta chains from one sample, sequenced in a study of graft-versus-host responses after intestinal transplantation. Sequencing was performed with immunoSEQ multiplex PCR; in TCRdb, only in-frame clones are kept and a portion is missing. Of some 130,000 clones listed, 85% to 95% were seen once; the top ten hold roughly 0.12%. No antigen has been identified for these receptors. This specimen consisted of unstimulated CD4+ T cells sorted from spleen or lymph node cells, obtained before intestinal transplant. These receptors originate from a human donor who received an intestinal transplant. Each CDR3 is given with its conserved first and last residue. D genes are given only for firm matches. Part of the rows lack a size; the others show once, few, many or a class for expanded clones.

v_gene: TRBV27
j_gene: TRBJ1-1
abundance: NA
d_gene: TRBD1
CDR3aa: CASRKQGLNTEAFF
CDR3nt: TGTGCCAGCAGGAAACAGGGGTTGAACACTGAAGCTTTCTTT

v_gene: TRBV6-5
j_gene: TRBJ2-7
abundance: NA
d_gene: TRBD1
CDR3aa: CASSYGVRTGAREQYF
CDR3nt: TGTGCCAGCAGTTACGGAGTCCGGACAGGGGCCCGCGAGCAGTACTTC

v_gene: TRBV10-3
j_gene: TRBJ1-1
abundance: NA
d_gene: NA
CDR3aa: CAISERGEGTEAFF
CDR3nt: TGTGCCATCAGTGAGAGAGGGGAGGGGACTGAAGCTTTCTTT

v_gene: TRBV18
j_gene: TRBJ1-1
abundance: NA
d_gene: NA
CDR3aa: CASSPNRARLAEAFF
CDR3nt: TGTGCCAGCTCACCTAACAGGGCCCGGTTGGCTGAAGCTTTCTTT

v_gene: TRBV18
j_gene: TRBJ2-7
abundance: NA
d_gene: TRBD2
CDR3aa: CASSPVSGSHEQYF
CDR3nt: TGTGCCAGCTCACCAGTTAGCGGGAGCCACGAGCAGTACTTC

v_gene: TRBV5-6
j_gene: TRBJ2-1
abundance: NA
d_gene: TRBD2
CDR3aa: CASSSGLAANNEQFF
CDR3nt: TGTGCCAGCAGCTCGGGACTAGCGGCAAACAATGAGCAGTTCTTC

v_gene: TRBV7-3
j_gene: TRBJ2-5
abundance: NA
d_gene: NA
CDR3aa: CASSLNQGETQYF
CDR3nt: TGTGCCAGCAGCTTAAATCAGGGAGAGACCCAGTACTTC

v_gene: TRBV15
j_gene: TRBJ2-7
abundance: NA
d_gene: TRBD2
CDR3aa: CATSRDGSSGAYEQYF
CDR3nt: TGTGCCACCAGCAGAGATGGGTCTAGCGGGGCCTACGAGCAGTACTTC

v_gene: TRBV7-3
j_gene: TRBJ2-2
abundance: NA
d_gene: NA
CDR3aa: CASSLTLDTGELFF
CDR3nt: TGTGCCAGCAGCTTAACGTTAGACACCGGGGAGCTGTTTTTT

v_gene: TRBV30
j_gene: TRBJ1-4
abundance: NA
d_gene: NA
CDR3aa: CAWSGPAEKLFF
CDR3nt: TGTGCCTGGTCAGGTCCGGCTGAAAAACTGTTTTTT

v_gene: TRBV4-1
j_gene: TRBJ2-1
abundance: NA
d_gene: NA
CDR3aa: CASSQTGTSYNEQFF
CDR3nt: TGCGCCAGCAGCCAAACCGGGACATCATACAATGAGCAGTTCTTC

v_gene: TRBV10-1
j_gene: TRBJ2-3
abundance: NA
d_gene: NA
CDR3aa: CASGSSDTQYF
CDR3nt: TGCGCCAGCGGCTCTTCAGATACGCAGTATTTT

v_gene: TRBV4-1
j_gene: TRBJ2-2
abundance: NA
d_gene: NA
CDR3aa: CASSLDYGELFF
CDR3nt: TGCGCCAGCAGCCTCGACTACGGGGAGCTGTTTTTT

v_gene: TRBV4-1
j_gene: TRBJ2-7
abundance: NA
d_gene: NA
CDR3aa: CASSQGAYEQYF
CDR3nt: TGCGCCAGCAGCCAAGGAGCCTACGAGCAGTACTTC

v_gene: TRBV27
j_gene: TRBJ2-3
abundance: NA
d_gene: NA
CDR3aa: CASSFLSRPRGDTQYF
CDR3nt: TGTGCCAGCAGTTTTCTGTCGCGGCCCAGAGGTGATACGCAGTATTTT

v_gene: TRBV18
j_gene: TRBJ2-7
abundance: few
d_gene: NA
CDR3aa: CASSPPSTREQYF
CDR3nt: TGTGCCAGCTCACCACCGAGCACGCGGGAGCAGTACTTC

v_gene: TRBV2
j_gene: TRBJ2-2
abundance: NA
d_gene: NA
CDR3aa: CASRKGRLSFTGELFF
CDR3nt: TGTGCCAGCAGGAAGGGACGGCTTTCGTTCACCGGGGAGCTGTTTTTT

v_gene: TRBV7-2
j_gene: TRBJ2-3
abundance: NA
d_gene: NA
CDR3aa: CASSLDGGVSTDTQYF
CDR3nt: TGTGCCAGCAGCTTAGACGGCGGGGTTAGCACAGATACGCAGTATTTT

v_gene: TRBV18
j_gene: TRBJ2-1
abundance: NA
d_gene: NA
CDR3aa: CASSPRIAVPGDEQFF
CDR3nt: TGTGCCAGCTCACCCCGGATAGCGGTCCCTGGCGATGAGCAGTTCTTC

v_gene: TRBV6-5
j_gene: TRBJ2-7
abundance: NA
d_gene: TRBD1
CDR3aa: CASSGIGTGAYEQYF
CDR3nt: TGTGCCAGCAGTGGGATAGGGACAGGGGCCTACGAGCAGTACTTC

v_gene: TRBV9
j_gene: TRBJ1-5
abundance: NA
d_gene: TRBD1
CDR3aa: CASSVRDRDQPQHF
CDR3nt: TGTGCCAGCAGCGTAAGGGACAGGGATCAGCCCCAGCATTTT

v_gene: TRBV10-3
j_gene: TRBJ2-3
abundance: once
d_gene: NA
CDR3aa: CAIRNGAPTYTDTQYF
CDR3nt: TGTGCCATCAGGAATGGGGCGCCAACATACACAGATACGCAGTATTTT

v_gene: TRBV6-1
j_gene: TRBJ1-2
abundance: NA
d_gene: NA
CDR3aa: CASAPRLGYTF
CDR3nt: TGTGCCAGCGCCCCACGGCTGGGCTACACCTTC

v_gene: TRBV9
j_gene: TRBJ2-7
abundance: NA
d_gene: TRBD2
CDR3aa: CASSVGLASYEQYF
CDR3nt: TGTGCCAGCAGCGTAGGACTAGCGTCCTACGAGCAGTACTTC

v_gene: TRBV11-2
j_gene: TRBJ2-7
abundance: NA
d_gene: TRBD2
CDR3aa: CASSFVGLPSYEQYF
CDR3nt: TGTGCCAGCAGCTTCGTGGGACTACCGTCCTACGAGCAGTACTTC

v_gene: TRBV19
j_gene: TRBJ1-3
abundance: NA
d_gene: NA
CDR3aa: CASSIMGASGNTIYF
CDR3nt: TGTGCCAGTAGTATCATGGGGGCTAGTGGAAACACCATATATTTT

v_gene: TRBV27
j_gene: TRBJ2-7
abundance: NA
d_gene: TRBD2
CDR3aa: CASSVSGTDYEQYF
CDR3nt: TGTGCCAGCAGTGTTAGCGGGACTGACTACGAGCAGTACTTC

v_gene: TRBV11-3
j_gene: TRBJ2-1
abundance: NA
d_gene: TRBD2
CDR3aa: CASSSGGSLYNEQFF
CDR3nt: TGTGCCAGCAGCTCGGGGGGTAGCCTCTACAATGAGCAGTTCTTC

v_gene: TRBV6-1
j_gene: TRBJ2-7
abundance: NA
d_gene: NA
CDR3aa: CASRGLNSYEQYF
CDR3nt: TGTGCCAGCAGGGGATTGAACTCCTACGAGCAGTACTTC

v_gene: TRBV21-1
j_gene: TRBJ1-2
abundance: NA
d_gene: NA
CDR3aa: CASSDDDSPGYGYTF
CDR3nt: TGTGCCAGCAGCGACGATGACAGTCCGGGGTATGGCTACACCTTC

v_gene: TRBV4-1
j_gene: TRBJ2-6
abundance: NA
d_gene: NA
CDR3aa: CASSQVFGEAGGANVLTF
CDR3nt: TGCGCCAGCAGCCAAGTATTTGGCGAGGCGGGAGGGGCCAACGTCCTGACTTTC

v_gene: TRBV5-1
j_gene: TRBJ1-1
abundance: few
d_gene: NA
CDR3aa: CASSLGGGPEAFF
CDR3nt: TGCGCCAGCAGCTTGGGGGGGGGACCTGAAGCTTTCTTT

v_gene: TRBV6-1
j_gene: TRBJ2-7
abundance: NA
d_gene: TRBD2
CDR3aa: CASSPLAGGDWEQYF
CDR3nt: TGTGCCAGCAGTCCCCTAGCGGGAGGGGATTGGGAGCAGTACTTC

v_gene: TRBV19
j_gene: TRBJ2-3
abundance: NA
d_gene: TRBD1
CDR3aa: CASSTLPGQGRTDTQYF
CDR3nt: TGTGCCAGTAGTACTTTACCGGGACAGGGGAGGACAGATACGCAGTATTTT

v_gene: TRBV30
j_gene: TRBJ2-5
abundance: NA
d_gene: NA
CDR3aa: CAWSVGTETQYF
CDR3nt: TGTGCCTGGAGTGTAGGGACAGAGACCCAGTACTTC

v_gene: TRBV27
j_gene: TRBJ2-5
abundance: once
d_gene: NA
CDR3aa: CASSLDPFGETQYF
CDR3nt: TGTGCCAGCAGTTTGGATCCGTTCGGAGAGACCCAGTACTTC

v_gene: TRBV7-9
j_gene: TRBJ2-3
abundance: once
d_gene: NA
CDR3aa: CASIQQGNTQYF
CDR3nt: TGTGCCAGCATACAACAGGGAAATACGCAGTATTTT

v_gene: TRBV9
j_gene: TRBJ2-3
abundance: NA
d_gene: TRBD1
CDR3aa: CASSAPSGTAGTDTQYF
CDR3nt: TGTGCCAGCAGCGCCCCCTCCGGGACAGCGGGCACAGATACGCAGTATTTT

v_gene: TRBV19
j_gene: TRBJ1-3
abundance: few
d_gene: NA
CDR3aa: CASKWGYGNTIYF
CDR3nt: TGTGCCAGTAAATGGGGGTACGGAAACACCATATATTTT

v_gene: TRBV5-6
j_gene: TRBJ2-7
abundance: NA
d_gene: TRBD2
CDR3aa: CASSFRTSGRAEEQYF
CDR3nt: TGTGCCAGCAGCTTCAGGACTAGCGGGAGGGCGGAGGAGCAGTACTTC

v_gene: TRBV6-6
j_gene: TRBJ1-5
abundance: NA
d_gene: NA
CDR3aa: CASSYAGTANQPQHF
CDR3nt: TGTGCCAGCAGTTACGCAGGTACCGCAAATCAGCCCCAGCATTTT

v_gene: TRBV7-2
j_gene: TRBJ2-3
abundance: NA
d_gene: NA
CDR3aa: CASSPLKGGNTDTQYF
CDR3nt: TGTGCCAGCAGCCCTTTGAAAGGGGGGAACACAGATACGCAGTATTTT

v_gene: TRBV28
j_gene: TRBJ1-5
abundance: NA
d_gene: NA
CDR3aa: CASSEGITAQHF
CDR3nt: TGTGCCAGCAGTGAGGGTATTACAGCCCAGCATTTT

v_gene: TRBV21-1
j_gene: TRBJ1-1
abundance: NA
d_gene: NA
CDR3aa: CASSRNRDANEAFF
CDR3nt: TGTGCCAGCAGCCGAAACCGGGACGCGAATGAAGCTTTCTTT

v_gene: TRBV28
j_gene: TRBJ2-3
abundance: NA
d_gene: NA
CDR3aa: CASSLRTSGTQYF
CDR3nt: TGTGCCAGCAGTTTAAGGACTTCGGGTACGCAGTATTTT

v_gene: TRBV7-9
j_gene: TRBJ1-5
abundance: NA
d_gene: NA
CDR3aa: CASSGFGPNQPQHF
CDR3nt: TGTGCCAGCAGCGGCTTTGGCCCTAATCAGCCCCAGCATTTT

v_gene: TRBV27
j_gene: TRBJ1-2
abundance: NA
d_gene: NA
CDR3aa: CASSLGRGVNYGYTF
CDR3nt: TGTGCCAGCAGTTTAGGCAGGGGAGTTAACTATGGCTACACCTTC

v_gene: TRBV6-6
j_gene: TRBJ2-7
abundance: NA
d_gene: NA
CDR3aa: CASSPSYEQYF
CDR3nt: TGTGCCAGCAGTCCCTCCTACGAGCAGTACTTC

v_gene: TRBV28
j_gene: TRBJ1-4
abundance: NA
d_gene: NA
CDR3aa: CATQERAEKLFF
CDR3nt: TGCGCCACACAAGAGCGCGCTGAAAAACTGTTTTTT

v_gene: TRBV30
j_gene: TRBJ1-2
abundance: NA
d_gene: TRBD1
CDR3aa: CAWDNPGQGNDGYTF
CDR3nt: TGTGCCTGGGACAATCCGGGACAGGGGAACGACGGCTACACCTTC

v_gene: TRBV7-9
j_gene: TRBJ2-1
abundance: NA
d_gene: NA
CDR3aa: CASSPSQKLFF
CDR3nt: TGTGCCAGCAGCCCATCCCAGAAGTTGTTCTTC

v_gene: TRBV9
j_gene: TRBJ1-6
abundance: NA
d_gene: NA
CDR3aa: CASSSGLGDSPLHF
CDR3nt: TGTGCCAGCAGTTCCGGGCTCGGCGATTCACCCCTCCACTTT

v_gene: TRBV5-1
j_gene: TRBJ1-2
abundance: few
d_gene: NA
CDR3aa: CASSLGNYGYTF
CDR3nt: TGCGCCAGCAGCCTGGGGAACTATGGCTACACCTTC

v_gene: TRBV10-2
j_gene: TRBJ2-3
abundance: NA
d_gene: TRBD2
CDR3aa: CASGERDPRTDTQYF
CDR3nt: TGCGCCAGCGGGGAGCGGGACCCTCGCACAGATACGCAGTATTTT

v_gene: TRBV2
j_gene: TRBJ1-3
abundance: once
d_gene: NA
CDR3aa: CASSLDGNTIYF
CDR3nt: TGTGCCAGCAGCCTGGACGGAAACACCATATATTTT

v_gene: TRBV25-1
j_gene: TRBJ1-3
abundance: NA
d_gene: NA
CDR3aa: CASSEPGTTGNTIYF
CDR3nt: TGTGCCAGCAGTGAACCCGGGACGACTGGAAACACCATATATTTT

v_gene: TRBV6-5
j_gene: TRBJ2-1
abundance: NA
d_gene: NA
CDR3aa: CASSYSGAYSYNEQFF
CDR3nt: TGTGCCAGCAGTTATAGCGGAGCCTACTCCTACAATGAGCAGTTCTTC

v_gene: TRBV5-1
j_gene: TRBJ2-7
abundance: NA
d_gene: NA
CDR3aa: CASSPDRAEQYF
CDR3nt: TGCGCCAGCAGCCCGGACAGAGCCGAACAGTACTTC

v_gene: TRBV7-7
j_gene: TRBJ2-1
abundance: NA
d_gene: TRBD2
CDR3aa: CARGSSGILYRDYNEQFF
CDR3nt: TGTGCTAGGGGGTCTAGCGGGATACTTTATCGTGACTACAATGAGCAGTTCTTC

v_gene: TRBV5-1
j_gene: TRBJ2-7
abundance: once
d_gene: TRBD2
CDR3aa: CASSSYPGTSFRGEQYF
CDR3nt: TGCGCCAGCAGCTCGTATCCTGGGACTAGTTTCCGTGGGGAGCAGTACTTC